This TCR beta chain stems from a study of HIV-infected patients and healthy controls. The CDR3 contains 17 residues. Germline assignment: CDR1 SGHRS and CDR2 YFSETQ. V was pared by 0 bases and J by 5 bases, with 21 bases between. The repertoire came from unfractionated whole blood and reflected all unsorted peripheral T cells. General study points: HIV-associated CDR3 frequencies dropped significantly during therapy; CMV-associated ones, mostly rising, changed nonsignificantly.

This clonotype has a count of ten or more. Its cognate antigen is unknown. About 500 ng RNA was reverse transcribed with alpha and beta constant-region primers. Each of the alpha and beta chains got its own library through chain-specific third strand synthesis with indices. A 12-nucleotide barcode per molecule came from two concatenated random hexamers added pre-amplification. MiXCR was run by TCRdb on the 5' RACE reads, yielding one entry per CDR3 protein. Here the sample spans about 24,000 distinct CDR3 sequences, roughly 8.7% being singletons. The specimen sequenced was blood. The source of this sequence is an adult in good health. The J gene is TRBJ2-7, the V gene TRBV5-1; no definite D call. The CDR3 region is CASSLEPGPISSHEQYF. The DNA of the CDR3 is TGCGCCAGCAGCTTGGAACCTGGACCCATCTCAAGCCACGAGCAGTACTTC.